This TCR beta chain was sequenced during a study of identical twins. Findings and caveats of the study: Not following the same donors, the study drew its conclusions from cross-sectional statistical analysis. Twins showed weaker excess sharing in their beta out-of-frame sequences.

Unique molecular identifiers were present on the cDNA, which also gained a universal primer site by template switching. MiXCR was run by TCRdb on the 5' RACE reads, yielding one entry per CDR3 protein. The sample consists of about 890,000 distinct CDR3 sequences, 9% to 15% of them appearing once. Germline CDR1 is SGHVS and CDR2 is FQNEAQ. V lost 1 base, J lost 8 bases, and 12 bases lay in between. This CDR3 comprises 14 residues. Of note for this clonotype: What it recognizes is unknown.

Healthy Caucasian individuals made up all the donors. The same data also went into a second study, on yellow fever vaccine responses in identical twins.

Material for sequencing was PBMCs. This TCR was recovered from a young woman in good health. The chain joins TRBV7-8 to TRBJ2-1, with a possible D match to TRBD2 (5 bases). The CDR3 is CASSLEWGVDEQFF. The CDR3 coding sequence is TGTGCCAGCAGCTTAGAGTGGGGAGTCGATGAGCAGTTCTTC.